Sequencing of this T cell receptor beta chain was carried out in a study of blood T cell repertoires in COVID-19. Using immunoSEQ multiplex PCR, the repertoire was profiled, and TCRdb retains in-frame clones only, with some absent. The data show over 100,000 clones, 86% seen once. The CDR3 totals 14 residues. Germline assignment: CDR1 MNHEY and CDR2 SVGAGI. V lost 7 bases and J lost 1; bases outside the gene matches: 6. This receptor was taken from a woman in her sixties or seventies with COVID-19, enrolled during active disease. The V call is TRBV6-5, the J call TRBJ2-7; 8 nucleotides line up with TRBD1. Sequencing was done on a sample of peripheral blood. The CDR3 protein is CASTAGTGSYEQYF. The CDR3, as DNA: TGTGCCAGCACCGCCGGGACAGGTTCCTACGAGCAGTACTTC.